This T cell receptor (beta chain) came from a study of blood T cell repertoires in COVID-19. Study in general: Some COVID-19 samples were acute and others convalescent; all came from the United States, Italy and Spain.

The repertoire was sequenced with immunoSEQ multiplex PCR; TCRdb's copy has only in-frame clones and lacks some. The repertoire holds fewer than 500,000 clones, with more than 70% as singletons. CDR1 MNHNS and CDR2 SASEGT come from the germline V gene. The CDR3 totals 17 residues. V was clipped by 4 bases and J by 5 bases; unmatched bases: 12. In terms of age and location, participants ranged from about 18 to 100 years and lived in approximately 24 US areas. Cohorts were based on clinical histories the participants reported. Source material: PBMCs or T cells enriched from blood (not recorded which). This clonotype originated in a man aged 25 to 40 who had recovered from COVID-19. This chain links TRBV6-1 with TRBJ1-5, with 9 bases fitting TRBD1. The CDR3 nucleotides are TGTGCCAGCAGTGTCCATCCGGGACAGGGAGGGGATCAGCCCCAGCATTTT. This translates into CASSVHPGQGGDQPQHF.